This T cell receptor (beta chain) is drawn from a study of siplizumab effects on memory and regulatory T cells. The data were produced by immunoSEQ multiplex PCR, yet TCRdb's version contains in-frame clones alone and is incomplete. Here the sample spans some 97,000 clones, 94% being singletons. CDR3 size: 14 residues. With 3 bases removed from V and 5 bases from J, the gap between germline ends came to 14 bases. The germline V gene has CDR1 SEHNR and CDR2 FQNEAQ (reference sequence). On this clone itself: Its antigen remains unidentified.

Study-level points and caveats: On average, under 75% of mappable alloreactive CD4+ clones were Treg-derived under siplizumab, against 25% to 30% in controls. Most proliferating CD4+ or CD8+ clones, roughly 75-97%, had no naive or memory assignment. There appeared to be greater diversity in naive T cells than in memory cells, and naive T cells seemed major contributors to the alloresponse.

The origin of this receptor is a human donor in good health. The sample was non-Treg CD4+ T cells sorted from blood. This chain links TRBV7-9 with TRBJ2-7, with D perhaps assigned TRBD1 or TRBD2 (5 bases each). CDR3 in amino acids: CASSFGRGVDEQYF. The DNA for the CDR3 is TGTGCCAGCAGCTTCGGACGGGGCGTGGACGAGCAGTACTTC.